Presented here are 14 T cell receptor beta chains from one specimen sequenced in a study of T-cell reconstitution after alpha-beta-depleted transplantation in children. The TCRbeta library incorporated unique molecular identifiers. TCRdb re-called the PCR reads with MiXCR, one entry per CDR3 protein. Altogether fewer than 550,000 distinct CDR3 sequences are present, approximately 10% being singletons, with the ten largest covering around 2%. The sequencing used PBMCs, collected before TCRalphabeta/CD19-depleted stem cell transplant. These receptors all stem from a child under 10 years old with inherited bone marrow failure, due to receive a stem cell transplant.

This clonotype was counted ten times or more. V gene TRBV7-8 combines with J gene TRBJ1-2; D is ambiguous. CDR1 SGHVS and CDR2 FQNEAQ come from the germline V gene. V was clipped by 4 bases and J by 5 bases, with 11 bases between them. This CDR3 region has 13 residues. The CDR3 bases are TGTGCCAGCAGCTCGACCCTGGGGTATGGCTACACCTTC. Residues: CASSSTLGYGYTF. Filled out from reference TRBV7-8 and TRBJ1-2, the complete variable domain reads GAGVSQSPRYKVAKRGQDVALRCDPISGHVSLFWYQQALGQGPEFLTYFQNEAQLDKSGLPSDRFFAERPEGSVSTLKIQRTQQEDSAVYLCASSSTLGYGYTFGSGTRLTVV.

This clonotype was detected ten times or more. The chain recombines TRBV4-3 with TRBJ2-3; possible D gene TRBD1, 6 bases. Deletions cut 5 bases from V and 4 bases from J, with 19 bases between. The CDR3 has 16 residues. Germline CDR1 reads LGHNA; CDR2 reads YSLEER. For the CDR3, the DNA is TGCGCCAGCAGCTTTCGCTACTCAGGGGACCCAGATACGCAGTATTTT. As protein: CASSFRYSGDPDTQYF.

This clonotype has only a few counts. This rearrangement joins TRBV20-1 to TRBJ1-4; TRBD1 might be the D (5 bases). Trimming shortened V by 3 bases and J by 5 bases, and 10 bases separated the two germline ends. The germline V gene has CDR1 DFQATT and CDR2 SNEGSKA (reference sequence). The CDR3 sequence is 13 residues long. The DNA of the CDR3 is TGCAGTGCTAGCGTCCCAGGGAATGAAAAACTGTTTTTT. Residues: CSASVPGNEKLFF.

This clonotype was picked up many times. The V call is TRBV25-1, the J call TRBJ2-5; D unclear. Germline lookup yields CDR1 MGHDK and CDR2 SYGVNS. V lost 1 base and J lost 1, with 13 bases in between. CDR3 size: 16 residues. Written as DNA, the CDR3 is TGTGCCAGCAGTGAATTAAGGATAGTTAGCCAAGAGACCCAGTACTTC. This translates into CASSELRIVSQETQYF.

The chain carries TRBV3-1 and TRBJ2-3, with a tentative D call TRBD1 (6 bases). Deletions cut 1 base from V and 0 bases from J, with 17 bases between. Per the germline V gene, CDR1 is LGHDT and CDR2 is YNNKEL (reference sequence). The CDR3 is made up of 18 amino acids. CDR3 residues: CASSQGSSDSPSTDTQYF. DNA of the CDR3: TGTGCCAGCAGCCAAGGGAGCTCGGACAGCCCTAGCACAGATACGCAGTATTTT.

This clonotype appeared many times. The rearrangement links TRBV15 to TRBJ1-5; D call uncertain. V lost 6 bases and J lost 0, with 6 bases in between. Germline V gene lookup returns CDR1 LNHNV and CDR2 YYDKDF (reference sequence). The CDR3 length is 13 residues. The CDR3 reads CATSGASNQPQHF. The CDR3 nucleotides are TGTGCCACCAGTGGTGCTAGCAATCAGCCCCAGCATTTT.

The table lists this clonotype with many counts. The genes are TRBV7-8 and TRBJ2-3, with TRBD2 identical over 12 bases. The germline CDR1 and CDR2 sequences are SGHVS and FQNEAQ. The CDR3 has 16 amino acids. The trim removed 5 bases at V and 5 bases at J, leaving 8 bases unmatched. CDR3 loop: CASSPRLAGAIDTQYF. The CDR3 DNA reads TGTGCCAGCAGCCCCCGACTAGCGGGAGCCATAGATACGCAGTATTTT.

The chain employs TRBV27 and TRBJ2-1; 8 bases are shared with TRBD2. This CDR3 is built from 14 residues. CDR1 is MNHEY, CDR2 SMNVEV, per germline (reference sequence). V trimming: 7 bases; J trimming: 6 bases; junction bases outside the gene matches: 8. CDR3 nucleotide sequence: TGTGCCAGCACCCAAGGGGCGGGAGGCAATGAGCAGTTCTTC. Encoded protein: CASTQGAGGNEQFF.

This clonotype was counted ten times or more. The gene calls are TRBV20-1 and TRBJ2-7; TRBD1 might be the D (6 bases). The CDR3 runs 15 residues. Deletions cut 0 bases from V and 4 bases from J, with 16 bases between. Germline CDR1 DFQATT, CDR2 SNEGSKA (reference sequence). The CDR3 here is CSARDYDRPFYEQYF. The DNA of the CDR3 is TGCAGTGCTAGAGATTATGACAGGCCCTTTTACGAGCAGTACTTC.

This clonotype was observed at least ten times. This chain links TRBV4-3 with TRBJ1-2; no definite D call. The V gene's germline CDR1 is LGHNA and CDR2 YSLEER. V was clipped by 2 bases and J by 2 bases, with 9 bases between them. This CDR3 region has 14 residues. This CDR3 reads CASSQKPPNYGYTF. As DNA, the CDR3 is TGCGCCAGCAGCCAAAAACCACCAAACTATGGCTACACCTTC.

This clonotype showed up many times. The chain combines TRBV5-8 with TRBJ2-3, with D possibly TRBD2 on 5 matching bases. The V end was cut by 0 bases, the J end by 3 bases, with 8 bases between. This CDR3 spans 14 amino acids. From germline, CDR1 is SGHTS and CDR2 YDEGEE. CDR3 loop: CASSLGAETDTQYF. CDR3 bases: TGTGCCAGCAGCTTGGGAGCGGAAACAGATACGCAGTATTTT.

On this clonotype itself: This may come from a read error, since a much larger clone is one base off. The V gene is TRBV18, the J gene TRBJ2-3, with D uncertain. The germline gives CDR1 KGHSH, CDR2 LQKENI. V was cut by 2 bases and J by 4 bases, with 10 bases left in between. The length of the CDR3 is 14 residues. DNA for the CDR3: TGTGCCAGCTCACCATTGAAGGACCCAGATACGCAGTATTTT. This encodes CASSPLKDPDTQYF.

This clonotype was picked up many times. Written as DNA, the CDR3 is TGTGCCAGCAGCTTACCACCCCTGAGGAGGCCTGAGGGCTACGAGCAGTACTTC. Its translation: CASSLPPLRRPEGYEQYF. This chain uses TRBV7-8 with TRBJ2-7; tentative D call: TRBD2 (5 bases). V lost 2 bases and J 3 bases, leaving 23 bases between the germline ends. CDR1 SGHVS and CDR2 FQNEAQ come from the germline V gene. This CDR3 comprises 18 residues.

This clonotype was seen at least ten times. V is TRBV20-1 and J is TRBJ2-5; TRBD2 matches at 12 bases. Trimming took 5 bases from V and 4 from J; bases not matched to a gene: 8. The V gene's germline CDR1 is DFQATT and CDR2 SNEGSKA (reference sequence). CDR3 length: 15 amino acids. This CDR3 is CSARGLAGGLETQYF. In DNA form, the CDR3 reads TGCAGTGCTCGGGGCCTAGCGGGAGGGTTAGAGACCCAGTACTTC.